The 27 T cell receptor beta chains listed next were all sequenced from one sample in a study of T cells after yellow fever vaccination. TCRdb recomputed calls from the 5' RACE reads with MiXCR, one row per CDR3 protein. The sample records roughly 63,000 distinct CDR3 sequences, 7.4% being singletons. Material: CD8+ T cells sorted from PBMCs, obtained 15 days after the yellow fever booster vaccination. The receptors were gathered from a man in his thirties or forties who received the YFV17D yellow fever vaccine.

This clonotype was recorded many times. V gene TRBV28 combines with J gene TRBJ2-1, with D perhaps matching TRBD2 (5 bases). This CDR3 spans 16 amino acids. V gave up 6 bases and J gave up 0 bases, with 15 bases separating them. Germline values: CDR1 MDHEN, CDR2 SYDVKM. The CDR3 DNA follows: TGTGCCAGCAGCCTTGTCGGGGTCAGCTCCTACAATGAGCAGTTCTTC. It specifies CASSLVGVSSYNEQFF.

This clonotype came up many times. V is TRBV7-9 and J is TRBJ2-3; D may be TRBD2 (6 bases). The germline V and J ends were trimmed by 8 bases and 1 base, with 19 bases remaining between them. The CDR3 has 16 residues. Germline V gene lookup returns CDR1 SEHNR and CDR2 FQNEAQ (reference sequence). The CDR3, as DNA: TGTGCCAGCGACGAGGAACTAGCTCGGGGCACAGATACGCAGTATTTT. Translating it yields CASDEELARGTDTQYF. Complete variable domain (other parts from reference TRBV7-9 and TRBJ2-3): DTGVSQNPRHKITKRGQNVTFRCDPISEHNRLYWYRQTLGQGPEFLTYFQNEAQLEKSRLLSDRFSAERPKGSFSTLEIQRTEQGDSAMYLCASDEELARGTDTQYFGPGTRLTVL.

This clonotype showed up many times. The chain joins TRBV9 to TRBJ2-3; the match to TRBD2 covers 9 bases. Germline V gene sequence: CDR1 SGDLS, CDR2 YYNGEE. CDR3 length: 15 amino acids. V lost 0 bases to trimming and J lost 1 base; unmatched junction nucleotides: 0. The CDR3 spells CASSVGLAGTDTQYF. Here the CDR3 DNA reads TGTGCCAGCAGCGTAGGACTAGCGGGCACAGATACGCAGTATTTT.

The sample holds many counts of this clonotype. The J gene is TRBJ2-1, the V gene TRBV5-1; the D is unclear. CDR1 SGHRS and CDR2 YFSETQ come from the germline V gene. V was clipped by 4 bases and J by 3 bases, with 11 bases between them. There are 14 residues in the CDR3. The CDR3 coding sequence is TGCGCCAGCAGCCTAGACGGAGACTACAATGAGCAGTTCTTC. This gives the protein CASSLDGDYNEQFF.

This clonotype has at least ten counts. The J gene is TRBJ1-4, the V gene TRBV5-1, with 8 nucleotides matching TRBD1. The CDR3 covers 14 residues. Germline values: CDR1 SGHRS, CDR2 YFSETQ. The ends lost 0 bases at V and 7 bases at J; junction bases unmatched: 2. CDR3 loop: CASSLGQGTEKLFF. The DNA for the CDR3 is TGCGCCAGCAGCTTGGGACAGGGGACTGAAAAACTGTTTTTT.

This clonotype was detected ten times or more. The chain joins TRBV3-1 to TRBJ2-5; 12 bases match TRBD2. In germline, CDR1 is LGHDT, CDR2 YNNKEL (reference sequence). The CDR3 runs to 16 residues. The V segment lost 5 bases and the J segment 5 bases; nucleotides outside the gene matches: 9. DNA of the CDR3: TGTGCCAGCAGCTTCAGACTAGCGGGAGCCAGTGAGACCCAGTACTTC. It encodes CASSFRLAGASETQYF.

Worth noting for this clonotype: It may be a read error: a sequence one base away is much more abundant. The chain carries TRBV6-2 or TRBV6-3 and TRBJ2-3; possible D gene TRBD1, 5 bases. Germline V CDR1 and CDR2: MNHEY, SVGEGT. This CDR3 spans 15 amino acids. The CDR3 bases are TGTGCCGGCAGTTACGTTTTCAGGGATTCAGATACGCAGTATTTT. Encoded protein: CAGSYVFRDSDTQYF.

In its sample, this clonotype was seen many times. The J gene is TRBJ2-3, the V gene TRBV6-2 or TRBV6-3, with 12 nucleotides matching TRBD2. Per the germline V gene, CDR1 is MNHEY and CDR2 is SVGEGT. With 6 bases clipped from V and 4 bases from J, the junction kept 14 bases outside the gene matches. This CDR3 spans 18 amino acids. As DNA, the CDR3 is TGTGCCAGCAGCCCAGGACTAGCGGGACCTCAAGGGGCAGATACGCAGTATTTT. Amino acid sequence: CASSPGLAGPQGADTQYF.

This clonotype has a count of ten or more. This sequence joins TRBV6-1 and TRBJ1-1; D is ambiguous. The CDR3 has 15 amino acids. V was clipped by 6 bases and J by 1 base, with 15 bases between them. Germline V gives CDR1 MNHNS, CDR2 SASEGT. For the CDR3, the DNA is TGTGCCAGCAGAATGGAGGGTGGAGCGAACACTGAAGCTTTCTTT. This gives the protein CASRMEGGANTEAFF.

The table lists this clonotype with a few counts. This chain uses TRBV30 with TRBJ2-1, with TRBD2 as a possible D gene (7 bases). The CDR3 contains 13 residues. Trimming cost V 5 bases and J 7 bases, with 15 bases left between them. In germline, CDR1 is GTSNPN, CDR2 SVGIG (reference sequence). The CDR3 is CAWGGASVNEQFF. The CDR3 DNA is TGTGCCTGGGGGGGGGCTAGCGTAAATGAGCAGTTCTTC.

The table lists this clonotype with many counts. CDR3 loop: CASSVGQGFSYEQYF. CDR3 sequence (DNA): TGTGCCAGCAGCGTGGGACAGGGGTTCTCCTACGAGCAGTACTTC. The chain joins TRBV9 to TRBJ2-7, with 10 bases identical to TRBD1. CDR3 length: 15 amino acids. Losses at the gene ends were 2 bases for V and 0 bases for J; bases not matched to a gene: 2. In germline, CDR1 is SGDLS, CDR2 YYNGEE.

With respect to this clonotype: A clone one base away is much larger, so this may be a read error. V is TRBV28 and J is TRBJ2-7; the D gene is possibly TRBD1 (6 bases). From germline, CDR1 is MDHEN and CDR2 SYDVKM. CDR3 size: 12 residues. Written as DNA, the CDR3 is TGTGTAACGGCGCAGGGGAACTACGAGCAGTACTTC. Its protein product is CVTAQGNYEQYF.

This clonotype was counted ten times or more. The rearrangement links TRBV20-1 to TRBJ2-7, with D hard to call. V was clipped by 0 bases and J by 8 bases, with 20 bases between them. Per the germline V gene, CDR1 is DFQATT and CDR2 is SNEGSKA (reference sequence). The CDR3 loop spans 15 amino acids. CDR3 in DNA: TGCAGTGCTAGAGAGGAAGGCCGTGCCTCGGTAAAGCAGTACTTC. Protein product: CSAREEGRASVKQYF.

This clonotype has at least ten counts. The chain has TRBV7-8 and TRBJ2-3; TRBD2 matches 8 bases. This CDR3 comprises 15 residues. V lost 4 bases to trimming and J lost 3 bases; unmatched junction nucleotides: 6. Germline CDR1 SGHVS, CDR2 FQNEAQ. CDR3 sequence: CASSSWGGRTDTQYF. The CDR3, as DNA: TGTGCCAGCAGCTCCTGGGGCGGGAGGACAGATACGCAGTATTTT.

This clonotype was seen at least ten times. The rearrangement links TRBV27 to TRBJ2-7; the D is unclear. The length of the CDR3 is 14 residues. The V end lost 6 bases, the J end lost 3 bases, and 15 bases lay between the germline ends. Germline-derived CDR1 and CDR2 are MNHEY and SMNVEV (reference sequence). CDR3 bases: TGTGCCAGCAGAATCACTCCAGGTAACTACGAGCAGTACTTC. Translation gives CASRITPGNYEQYF.

This clonotype was recorded at least ten times. The CDR3, as DNA: TGTGCCAGCAGTGAATATTTCCAGGGGGGGGGCAATGAGCAGTTCTTC. Protein product: CASSEYFQGGGNEQFF. This chain links TRBV25-1 with TRBJ2-1; D could derive from TRBD1 or TRBD2 (7 bases each). V lost 0 bases, J lost 6 bases, and 15 bases lay in between. This CDR3 has 16 residues. CDR1 and CDR2 (germline): MGHDK, SYGVNS. The full variable domain, completed using reference TRBV25-1 and TRBJ2-1, is EADIYQTPRYLVIGTGKKITLECSQTMGHDKMYWYQQDPGMELHLIHYSYGVNSTEKGDLSSESTVSRIRTEHFPLTLESARPSHTSQYLCASSEYFQGGGNEQFFGPGTRLTVL.

This clonotype was recorded many times. This chain connects TRBV25-1 to TRBJ2-6; perhaps TRBD1 as D (6 bases). CDR1 MGHDK and CDR2 SYGVNS come from the germline V gene. Trimming stripped 5 bases from V and 3 bases from J, with 14 bases between. CDR3 size: 16 residues. CDR3 sequence reads: CASSYTGLSGANVLTF. CDR3 bases: TGTGCCAGCAGTTATACAGGGTTAAGTGGGGCCAACGTCCTGACTTTC.

This clonotype was seen repeatedly, ten times or more. The chain has TRBV25-1 and TRBJ2-2, with 8 positions matching TRBD2. CDR1 and CDR2 (germline): MGHDK, SYGVNS. CDR3 length: 16 amino acids. V shed 3 bases and J 6 bases; nucleotides not matched to a gene: 9. CDR3 nucleotide sequence: TGTGCCAGCAGTGAGAGCACGGGAGGGCCGGCCGGGGAGCTGTTTTTT. It is translated as CASSESTGGPAGELFF.

This clonotype was counted many times. The rearrangement uses TRBV20-1 and TRBJ2-3; a weak D match, TRBD1 (6 bases). The germline CDR1 and CDR2 sequences are DFQATT and SNEGSKA (reference sequence). This CDR3 comprises 16 residues. V was pared by 5 bases and J by 3 bases, with 21 bases between. The chain's CDR3 is CSAQDEGPRGTDTQYF. CDR3 nucleotides: TGCAGTGCTCAAGACGAGGGCCCGAGGGGGACAGATACGCAGTATTTT.

This clonotype was observed at least ten times. The CDR3 loop is CASSQSVMNTEAFF. In nucleotides, the CDR3 is TGTGCCAGCAGCCAATCCGTAATGAACACTGAAGCTTTCTTT. V and J are TRBV4-2 and TRBJ1-1; no definite D call. This CDR3 comprises 14 residues. V was clipped by 2 bases and J by 0 bases, with 7 bases between them. Germline CDR1 is LGHNA and CDR2 is YNFKEQ.

This clonotype was picked up many times. The rearrangement uses TRBV5-1 and TRBJ2-1; D is unresolved. Trimming stripped 4 bases from V and 3 bases from J, with 8 bases between. Germline CDR1 reads SGHRS; CDR2 reads YFSETQ. The length of the CDR3 is 13 residues. CDR3 in DNA: TGCGCCAGCAGCCCGGAAAACTACAATGAGCAGTTCTTC. Amino acid sequence: CASSPENYNEQFF.

CDR3 sequence reads: CASSPGGGPLYEQYF. The CDR3 coding sequence is TGTGCCAGCAGTCCCGGGGGTGGGCCCCTCTACGAGCAGTACTTC. The genes are TRBV27 and TRBJ2-7; perhaps TRBD2 as D (6 bases). In germline, CDR1 is MNHEY, CDR2 SMNVEV (reference sequence). The CDR3 length is 15 residues. V shed 5 bases and J shed 3 bases, with 17 bases lying between them.

This chain connects TRBV20-1 to TRBJ2-6; D ambiguous. The CDR3 is 17 amino acids. The germline V gene encodes CDR1 DFQATT and CDR2 SNEGSKA (reference sequence). V lost 0 bases, J lost 0 bases, and 12 bases lay in between. The CDR3 sequence is CSARDTQPSSGANVLTF. CDR3 sequence (DNA): TGCAGTGCTAGAGATACCCAGCCCAGCTCTGGGGCCAACGTCCTGACTTTC.

This clonotype was recorded many times. V gene TRBV20-1 combines with J gene TRBJ2-5; 8 nucleotides agree with TRBD1. Germline V CDR1 and CDR2: DFQATT, SNEGSKA (reference sequence). The CDR3 consists of 14 residues. The J segment lost 4 bases and the V segment lost 2 bases, leaving 6 bases of the junction unmatched. In DNA form, the CDR3 reads TGCAGTGCTAGATCAGGGGGCTTTCGAGAGACCCAGTACTTC. It encodes CSARSGGFRETQYF.

This clonotype was counted ten times or more. The J gene is TRBJ2-1, the V gene TRBV5-5, with no clear D. CDR3 size: 14 residues. V lost 0 bases, J lost 7 bases, and 11 bases lay in between. Germline lookup yields CDR1 SGHKS and CDR2 YYEKEE (reference sequence). The CDR3 DNA sequence: TGTGCCAGCAGCTTGGAGGGTGATAGTAATGAGCAGTTCTTC. Its translation is CASSLEGDSNEQFF.

At least ten counts were recorded for this clonotype. The genes are TRBV27 and TRBJ2-1; 8 bases agree with TRBD2. Germline assignment: CDR1 MNHEY and CDR2 SMNVEV (reference sequence). The CDR3 is 16 amino acids. Trimming at V came to 9 bases and at J to 4 bases, leaving 14 bases not matched to a gene. The CDR3 DNA sequence: TGTGCCAGTCGTGTCGGGGGGGGAGCCCTTTACAATGAGCAGTTCTTC. Its translation is CASRVGGGALYNEQFF.

This clonotype showed up many times. The chain joins TRBV20-1 to TRBJ2-1, with D perhaps being TRBD1 or TRBD2 (5 bases each). Looked up from germline, CDR1 is DFQATT and CDR2 is SNEGSKA (reference sequence). The ends were cut back, 3 bases at V and 3 bases at J, with 15 bases in the middle. The CDR3 sequence is 15 residues long. CDR3 sequence: CSASGPGLYYNEQFF. The CDR3 nucleotides read TGCAGTGCTAGTGGTCCGGGGCTTTACTACAATGAGCAGTTCTTC.